This T cell receptor beta chain emerged from a study of cytomegalovirus exposure and HLA in healthy donors. As for this clone: The antigen remains unidentified.

Study-wide points: The presence/absence work took it that sequencing depth was about the same across donors.

Germline CDR1 reads SGHDT; CDR2 reads YYEEEE. The CDR3 extends over 14 amino acids. V lost 0 bases and J lost 5; bases outside the gene matches: 4. PCR primers comprised 60 Vbeta and 13 Jbeta primers. TCRdb's copy holds only in-frame clones and misses some; the assay was immunoSEQ multiplex PCR. The data hold about 190,000 clones, with 85% observed a single time. The sequenced sample consisted of PBMCs. The chain carries TRBV5-6 and TRBJ2-7; 8 nucleotides line up with TRBD1. This clonotype originated in a boy between 2 and 10 years old in good health and CMV-seronegative. As DNA, the CDR3 is TGTGCCAGCAGCTTGGGACAGGGGTCCCACGAGCAGTACGTC. It encodes CASSLGQGSHEQYV.